This is a list of T cell receptor beta chains from one sample in a study of TIL therapy for anti-PD-1-resistant metastatic lung cancer. TCRdb's copy holds only in-frame clones and misses some; the assay was immunoSEQ multiplex PCR. In the table there are about 47,000 clones, 86% of which are singletons. This material consisted of blood, taken at baseline. These TCRs come from a person aged 25 to 85 with non-small cell lung cancer. The CDR3 runs from the conserved cysteine through the conserved F or W. The D gene is left open where the match is weak. Clone size is given for some rows only: seen once, a few or many times, or a class if the clone is expanded.

cdr3_length | clone_size | d_call | j_call | v_call | cdr3_nt | cdr3_aa
14 | NA | TRBD1 | TRBJ2-7 | TRBV5-5 | TGTGCCAGCAGTTCGAAGGGGACAGACTACGAGCAGTACTTC | CASSSKGTDYEQYF
15 | NA | TRBD2 | TRBJ2-1 | TRBV28 | TGTGCCAGCAGTTTCTGGACTAGCGGGAGGAATGAGCAGTTCTTC | CASSFWTSGRNEQFF
17 | NA | NA | TRBJ2-1 | TRBV18 | TGTGCCAGCTCACCGATCGGGACGTCAGTATCGTACAATGAGCAGTTCTTC | CASSPIGTSVSYNEQFF
16 | NA | NA | TRBJ1-5 | TRBV5-6 | TGTGCCAGCAGCACCTCGACAGCTCATAGCAATCAGCCCCAGCATTTT | CASSTSTAHSNQPQHF
17 | NA | TRBD2 | TRBJ2-7 | TRBV13 | TGTGCCAGCAGCTTAGGCCTAAGGAGACTAGCCTCCCACGAGCAGTACTTC | CASSLGLRRLASHEQYF
16 | NA | TRBD2 | TRBJ2-5 | TRBV28 | TGTGCCAGCAGTGCCCCGGGACTCGGGGAGGGAGAGACCCAGTACTTC | CASSAPGLGEGETQYF
15 | NA | NA | TRBJ2-7 | TRBV9 | TGTGCCAGCGGACCGACAGGAGTAGGATCCTACGAGCAGTACTTC | CASGPTGVGSYEQYF
13 | NA | NA | TRBJ2-5 | TRBV7-6 | TGTGCCAGCAGCTTAGCCGGCAGGGAGACCCAGTACTTC | CASSLAGRETQYF
17 | NA | NA | TRBJ1-3 | TRBV18 | TGTGCCAGCTCACAGCGGAGGACCCCTGGCTCTGGAAACACCATATATTTT | CASSQRRTPGSGNTIYF
15 | NA | TRBD1 | TRBJ2-1 | TRBV30 | TGTGCCTGGAGTGGACCGATAAGGGGGCGGGTTGAGCAGTTCTTC | CAWSGPIRGRVEQFF
15 | NA | TRBD2 | TRBJ2-4 | TRBV5-6 | TGTGCCAGCAGCTTTCTAGCGGGGGGAAAAAACATTCAGTACTTC | CASSFLAGGKNIQYF
14 | NA | NA | TRBJ2-7 | TRBV19 | TGTGCCAGTAGTGCGGACACTAACTCCTACGAGCAGTACTTC | CASSADTNSYEQYF
12 | NA | NA | TRBJ2-2 | TRBV9 | TGTGCCAGCAGCGTGGACACCGGGGAGCTGTTTTTT | CASSVDTGELFF
16 | NA | NA | TRBJ2-3 | TRBV27 | TGTGCCAGCTCCCCCGGTGAAGGGAGAGGGTTTTATACGCAGTATTTT | CASSPGEGRGFYTQYF
19 | NA | NA | TRBJ2-7 | TRBV11-2 | TGTGCCAGCAGCTTTTTATTCTCCCCTGGCGGGGGACAAACGTACGAGCAGTACTTC | CASSFLFSPGGGQTYEQYF
14 | NA | NA | TRBJ2-5 | TRBV5-1 | TGCGCCAGCAGCTTAAGACAGACTCAAGAGACCCAGTACTTC | CASSLRQTQETQYF
13 | NA | NA | TRBJ1-1 | TRBV14 | TGTGCCAGCAGCCAAGATTCCGTGCAGGGAGCTTTCTTT | CASSQDSVQGAFF
17 | NA | NA | TRBJ2-6 | TRBV30 | TGTGCCTGGGGGCAGGGTCTTTTGTCCTCTGGGGCCAACGTCCTGACTTTC | CAWGQGLLSSGANVLTF
11 | NA | TRBD1 | TRBJ2-1 | TRBV3-1/TRBV3-2 | TGTGCCAGCAGCAACCGGGACAGGGAGTTCTTC | CASSNRDREFF
15 | NA | NA | TRBJ2-1 | TRBV18 | TGTGCCAGCTCACCCGGGGAGGCCCGATACAATGAGCAGTTCTTC | CASSPGEARYNEQFF
14 | once | NA | TRBJ2-7 | TRBV10-3 | TGTGCCATCAGACAGGGCAAGGGCTCCTACGAGCAGTACTTC | CAIRQGKGSYEQYF
13 | NA | NA | TRBJ1-2 | TRBV18 | TGTGCCAGCTCTCCTCCCGGCGGCTATGGCTACACCTTC | CASSPPGGYGYTF
13 | NA | NA | TRBJ2-7 | TRBV5-1 | TGCGCCAGCAGCACCCTCAGGGGCCACGAGCAGTACTTC | CASSTLRGHEQYF
14 | NA | TRBD2 | TRBJ2-3 | TRBV10-2 | TGCGCCAGCAGTTGGACTAGCGGCACAGATACGCAGTATTTT | CASSWTSGTDTQYF
17 | once | NA | TRBJ2-4 | TRBV19 | TGTGCCAGTAGTATAAGCGGGCAGGGGGTGGCCAAAAACATTCAGTACTTC | CASSISGQGVAKNIQYF
14 | NA | NA | TRBJ1-1 | TRBV5-1 | TGCGCCAGCAGCTTGGAACAGGGAAGGACTGAAGCTTTCTTT | CASSLEQGRTEAFF
18 | NA | TRBD2 | TRBJ2-7 | TRBV5-1 | TGCGCCAGCAGCTTGGCCCCACACGGACTAGCGACTTCCTACGAGCAGTACTTC | CASSLAPHGLATSYEQYF
14 | NA | TRBD1 | TRBJ2-5 | TRBV19 | TGTGCCAGTAGTATAGGGACAGGGCAAGAGACCCAGTACTTC | CASSIGTGQETQYF
14 | NA | TRBD2 | TRBJ2-3 | TRBV7-2 | TGTGCCAGCAGCTTAGCCCTAGCGGGGTATACGCAGTATTTT | CASSLALAGYTQYF
14 | NA | NA | TRBJ2-5 | TRBV28 | TGTGCCAGCGAATCCCCCGGGGAACAAGAGACCCAGTACTTC | CASESPGEQETQYF
16 | NA | TRBD1 | TRBJ1-1 | TRBV28 | TGTGCCAGCAGTTCCCACAGGGGGGGAACGAACACTGAAGCTTTCTTT | CASSSHRGGTNTEAFF
14 | NA | TRBD1 | TRBJ1-1 | TRBV19 | TGTGCCAGTATCCGGGGACAGCCCATACGTGAAGCTTTCTTT | CASIRGQPIREAFF
14 | NA | TRBD1 | TRBJ2-7 | TRBV6-5 | TGTGCCAGCAGAAAAGGACAGGAGACCTACGAGCAGTACTTC | CASRKGQETYEQYF
15 | NA | TRBD1 | TRBJ1-4 | TRBV7-2 | TGTGCCAGCAGCACTTTCAGGGGGAGTAATGAAAAACTGTTTTTT | CASSTFRGSNEKLFF
17 | NA | TRBD2 | TRBJ2-1 | TRBV14 | TGTGCCAGCAGCCCCAGTAAGCTAGCGGGAGCATACAATGAGCAGTTCTTC | CASSPSKLAGAYNEQFF
11 | NA | NA | TRBJ2-5 | TRBV30 | TGTGCCTGGACCCGCCAAGAGACCCAGTACTTC | CAWTRQETQYF
16 | NA | TRBD1 | TRBJ1-2 | TRBV2 | TGTGCCAGCAGAGCCGGGACAGGGGTCCTATCGCATGGCTACACCTTC | CASRAGTGVLSHGYTF
15 | NA | TRBD1 | TRBJ1-5 | TRBV19 | TGTGCCAGTAGTATAGTAGGGGACAGGGCTCAGCCCCAGCATTTT | CASSIVGDRAQPQHF
16 | NA | NA | TRBJ2-5 | TRBV19 | TGTGCCAGTAGCTTGAAGGGCGGCAAATACCAAGAGACCCAGTACTTC | CASSLKGGKYQETQYF
15 | NA | NA | TRBJ1-3 | TRBV18 | TGTGCCAGCTCACCAGGGGGGTTCGCTGGAAACACCATATATTTT | CASSPGGFAGNTIYF
12 | few | NA | TRBJ2-7 | TRBV6-2/TRBV6-3 | TGTGCCAGCAGTTACACAACCTACGAGCAGTACTTC | CASSYTTYEQYF
14 | NA | TRBD2 | TRBJ2-7 | TRBV10-3 | TGTGCCATCAGCCGGGGGCGGGAGGTGCACGAGCAGTACTTC | CAISRGREVHEQYF
13 | few | NA | TRBJ2-5 | TRBV18 | TGTGCCAGCTCATCCGTTGCGCCGGGATCACAGTACTTC | CASSSVAPGSQYF
14 | NA | NA | TRBJ1-5 | TRBV4-2 | TGTGCCAGCAGCCGCGGACGGGGCCATCAGCCCCAGCATTTT | CASSRGRGHQPQHF
12 | NA | NA | TRBJ1-1 | TRBV29-1 | TGCAGCGTTGTAAAGGTGAACACTGAAGCTTTCTTT | CSVVKVNTEAFF
15 | NA | NA | TRBJ1-5 | TRBV19 | TGTGCCAGTAGTATCGGTCAGGTTTCAAGGCAGCCCCAGCATTTT | CASSIGQVSRQPQHF
16 | NA | TRBD1 | TRBJ1-5 | TRBV6-1 | TGTGCCAGCAGTGAAGATATGGCGACAGGGGGTCAGCCCCAGCATTTT | CASSEDMATGGQPQHF
14 | NA | NA | TRBJ2-4 | TRBV11-2 | TGTGCCAGCAGCTTAGTGCGGGGGCTTGGCATTCAGTACTTC | CASSLVRGLGIQYF
16 | NA | NA | TRBJ2-1 | TRBV27 | TGTGCCAGCAAGGACTCGGTCGGCAGGTCCTACAATGAGCAGTTCTTC | CASKDSVGRSYNEQFF
14 | NA | NA | TRBJ1-5 | TRBV25-1 | TGTGCCAGCAGTGGGATTAATAGCAATCAGCCCCAGCATTTT | CASSGINSNQPQHF
14 | once | NA | TRBJ1-2 | TRBV28 | TGTGCCAGCAGTTTAACGGGGTTACTTGATGGCTACACCTTC | CASSLTGLLDGYTF
13 | NA | NA | TRBJ1-1 | TRBV4-3 | TGCGCCAGCAGCCAAGATCGTAGGACTGAAGCTTTCTTT | CASSQDRRTEAFF
16 | NA | NA | TRBJ2-5 | TRBV6-6 | TGTGCCAGCATGGGGACCGGACGGGGAGGTCAAGAGACCCAGTACTTC | CASMGTGRGGQETQYF
11 | NA | TRBD1 | TRBJ1-1 | TRBV2 | TGTGCCAGGGGGGGACAGGGAGAAGCTTTCTTT | CARGGQGEAFF
15 | NA | TRBD1 | TRBJ2-7 | TRBV6-5 | TGTGCCAGCAGTTACTCCGGGACAGGGGGCGTCGAGCAGTACTTC | CASSYSGTGGVEQYF
14 | NA | TRBD1 | TRBJ2-7 | TRBV3-1/TRBV3-2 | TGTGCCAGCAGCCAAGAACGGCGTGTGGACAGGCTGTACTTC | CASSQERRVDRLYF
14 | NA | TRBD2 | TRBJ2-3 | TRBV9 | TGTGCCAGCAGCGTAGCGGGGGGGGCAGATACGCAGTATTTT | CASSVAGGADTQYF
16 | NA | NA | TRBJ2-2 | TRBV30 | TGTGCCTCCCTGGGAGGGGGGGGCTCAGGAACCGGGGAGCTGTTTTTT | CASLGGGGSGTGELFF